The 29 T cell receptor beta chains below come from one sample, sequenced in a study of identical twins. TCRdb passed the 5' RACE reads through MiXCR, listing each CDR3 protein once. This table has about 890,000 distinct CDR3 sequences, approximately 13% appearing once. The same sample was also used in a study of yellow fever vaccine responses in identical twins.

The sequencing input was PBMCs. The receptors were sampled from a woman aged 18-35 years in good health.

This chain joins TRBV29-1 and TRBJ2-1; 8 bases are shared with TRBD1. The junction had 8 bases not matched to a gene; V was cut back by 8 bases and J by 8 bases. The germline gives CDR1 SQVTM, CDR2 ANQGSEA. The CDR3 spans 12 residues. CDR3 residues: CSQTRGRHEQFF. The DNA of the CDR3 is TGCAGCCAGACCAGGGGGCGTCATGAGCAGTTCTTC.

This clonotype was seen only a few times. The chain uses TRBV27 and TRBJ2-2; 15 bases line up with TRBD2. From germline, CDR1 is MNHEY and CDR2 SMNVEV (reference sequence). This CDR3 has 22 residues. V was pared by 1 base and J by 6 bases, with 18 bases of the junction left unmatched. Here the CDR3 DNA reads TGTGCCAGCAGTTTATTGAGGCGACCGGGACTAGCGGGAGGCGGAAATGCCGGGGAGCTGTTTTTT. Its translation is CASSLLRRPGLAGGGNAGELFF.

The chain uses TRBV19 and TRBJ1-6; TRBD1 matches at 10 bases. V trimming: 5 bases; J trimming: 13 bases; junction bases outside the gene matches: 8. Germline V gene data show CDR1 as LNHDA and CDR2 as SQIVND (reference sequence). The CDR3 extends over 14 amino acids. The CDR3 DNA reads TGTGCCAGTAGTGCCCCGGGACAGGGGAGTCCCCTCCACTTT. Translating gives CASSAPGQGSPLHF.

The chain links TRBV12-3 or TRBV12-4 to TRBJ2-5, with D maybe TRBD1 (5 bases). With 5 bases removed from V and 5 bases from J, the gap between germline ends came to 15 bases. The CDR3 covers 14 residues. CDR3 nucleotides: TGTGCCAGCAGTGACCGTGGGGCAGGGGAGACCCAGTACTTC. It encodes CASSDRGAGETQYF.

This clonotype was seen at least ten times. This chain joins TRBV4-1 and TRBJ1-6; D uncertain. Germline V lookup: CDR1 MGHRA, CDR2 YSYEKL. This CDR3 comprises 13 residues. V was cut by 0 bases and J by 10 bases, with 7 bases left in between. This CDR3 is CASSQDHKSPLHF. Written as DNA, the CDR3 is TGCGCCAGCAGCCAAGATCACAAATCACCCCTCCACTTT.

This clonotype came up a few times. The chain joins TRBV10-3 to TRBJ2-3; 7 bases map to TRBD1. The CDR3 runs to 16 residues. With V trimmed by 5 bases and J by 4 bases, 12 bases remained unmatched. The germline CDR1 and CDR2 sequences are ENHRY and SYGVKD. CDR3 sequence: CAISSGQAGGSDTQYF. DNA for the CDR3: TGTGCCATCAGTTCCGGACAGGCAGGAGGATCAGATACGCAGTATTTT.

The sample holds many counts of this clonotype. The CDR3 DNA reads as TGTGCCAGCAGCACCACCCTGGCGGGGCCGCTTTCGGACACCGGGGAGCTGTTTTTT. Residues: CASSTTLAGPLSDTGELFF. The chain has TRBV7-7 and TRBJ2-2, with D possibly TRBD2 on 6 matching bases. Germline V lookup: CDR1 SSHAT, CDR2 FNYEAQ (reference sequence). V lost 5 bases and J lost 3, with 25 bases in between. CDR3 length equals 19 residues.

This clonotype was found a few times. The rearrangement joins TRBV6-1 to TRBJ2-7, with D possibly called TRBD1 or TRBD2 (6 bases each). Trimming left V 5 bases short and J 4 bases short, with 15 bases between. Looked up from germline, CDR1 is MNHNS and CDR2 is SASEGT. The CDR3 length is 14 residues. The DNA of the CDR3 is TGTGCCAGCAGTCCGGGGGCAGTAGGGTACGAGCAGTACGTC. It encodes CASSPGAVGYEQYV.

This clonotype was detected only once. The chain joins TRBV20-1 to TRBJ1-5, with 7 bases lining up with TRBD1. The CDR3 consists of 15 residues. The V and J ends lost 5 bases and 0 bases, in that order; junction bases with no gene match: 7. CDR1 and CDR2 from the germline V gene are DFQATT and SNEGSKA (reference sequence). CDR3 loop: CSAPTGTVSNQPQHF. DNA for the CDR3: TGCAGTGCTCCGACTGGGACAGTTAGCAATCAGCCCCAGCATTTT.

This clonotype has at least ten counts. The chain combines TRBV11-2 with TRBJ2-3; D is unclear. This CDR3 comprises 15 residues. Germline values: CDR1 SGHAT, CDR2 FQNNGV. Deletions cut 5 bases from V and 2 bases from J, with 14 bases between. CDR3 loop: CASSPLAYYTDTQYF. The CDR3 DNA is TGTGCCAGCAGCCCTCTTGCCTACTACACAGATACGCAGTATTTT.

The chain uses TRBV12-3 or TRBV12-4 and TRBJ2-2, with TRBD2 matching over 8 bases. CDR3 length equals 17 residues. Trimming cost V 5 bases and J 4 bases; bases outside gene matches: 12. The CDR3 coding sequence is TGTGCCAGCAGTGCGACCTCCCGGACTAGCCGCACCGGGGAGCTGTTTTTT. It specifies CASSATSRTSRTGELFF.

This clonotype showed up just a few times. The chain combines TRBV7-6 with TRBJ1-3; TRBD1 might be the D (5 bases). This CDR3 is built from 13 residues. The V gene's germline CDR1 is SGHVS and CDR2 FNYEAQ. Trimming took off 7 bases at V and 4 bases at J, with 11 bases between the two ends. The CDR3 spells CASTLGGGNTIYF. CDR3 DNA: TGTGCCAGCACCCTTGGGGGGGGAAACACCATATATTTT.

This chain uses TRBV15 with TRBJ2-7; 8 nucleotides agree with TRBD2. Trimming removed 3 bases from V and 2 bases from J; junction bases left unmatched: 9. Per germline, CDR1 LNHNV and CDR2 YYDKDF (reference sequence). The CDR3 has 16 amino acids. CDR3 sequence reads: CATSRASGGVAYEQYF. The CDR3 nucleotides read TGTGCCACCAGCAGGGCTTCCGGGGGGGTTGCCTACGAGCAGTACTTC.

The genes are TRBV2 and TRBJ2-7; D ambiguous. There are 13 residues in the CDR3. The V and J ends lost 6 bases and 3 bases respectively, with 12 bases between them. Per the germline V gene, CDR1 is SNHLY and CDR2 is FYNNEI. CDR3 protein: CASRAVGIYEQYV. For the CDR3, the DNA is TGTGCCAGCAGGGCCGTTGGGATCTACGAGCAGTACGTC.

The table lists this clonotype with a few counts. V usage is TRBV2 and J usage is TRBJ1-2; no firm D call. This CDR3 comprises 12 residues. The V end lost 7 bases, the J end lost 0 bases, and 6 bases lay between the germline ends. Per germline, CDR1 SNHLY and CDR2 FYNNEI. In nucleotides, the CDR3 is TGTGCCAGCACGCAGACTAACTATGGCTACACCTTC. It codes for CASTQTNYGYTF.

In DNA form, the CDR3 reads TGTGCCAGCAGACCCGAAGTGACAGGGGTCGCCTACACCTTC. Protein product: CASRPEVTGVAYTF. V is TRBV2 and J is TRBJ1-2, with TRBD1 matching 8 bases. V shed 6 bases, J shed 10 bases, and the junction held 13 bases outside the gene matches. The germline V gene encodes CDR1 SNHLY and CDR2 FYNNEI. CDR3 length equals 14 residues. Using reference TRBV2 and TRBJ1-2 for the parts outside the CDR3, the full variable domain is EPEVTQTPSHQVTQMGQEVILRCVPISNHLYFYWYRQILGQKVEFLVSFYNNEISEKSEIFDDQFSVERPDGSNFTLKIRSTKLEDSAMYFCASRPEVTGVAYTFGSGTRLTVV.

The chain has TRBV5-1 and TRBJ1-1; no clear D gene. The CDR3 extends over 14 amino acids. In germline, CDR1 is SGHRS, CDR2 YFSETQ. V lost 1 base, J lost 6 bases, and 13 bases lay in between. The CDR3 DNA sequence: TGCGCCAGCAGCTTGCGGGGAATATTAGCTGAAGCTTTCTTT. Translation gives CASSLRGILAEAFF.

The chain joins TRBV29-1 to TRBJ2-1; D assignment may be TRBD1 or TRBD2 (5 bases each). The V and J ends lost 4 bases and 8 bases respectively, with 18 bases between them. Germline CDR1 and CDR2: SQVTM and ANQGSEA. This CDR3 contains 14 residues. The CDR3 DNA follows: TGCAGCGTTGGGGACCCATATGGGTGGCATGAGCAGTTCTTC. Amino acids: CSVGDPYGWHEQFF.

The chain uses TRBV4-1 and TRBJ1-4; 10 bases are shared with TRBD1. Germline assignment: CDR1 MGHRA and CDR2 YSYEKL. The CDR3 covers 17 residues. The trim removed 1 base at V and 8 bases at J, leaving 10 bases unmatched. The CDR3 here is CASSQASVGTGAEKLFF. In DNA, the CDR3 is TGCGCCAGCAGCCAAGCGTCTGTTGGGACAGGGGCGGAAAAACTGTTTTTT.

Only a few counts were recorded for this clonotype. This chain connects TRBV10-3 to TRBJ2-6; D call uncertain. CDR1 ENHRY and CDR2 SYGVKD come from the germline V gene. The CDR3 has 17 residues. V gave up 2 bases and J gave up 2 bases, with 13 bases separating them. CDR3 bases: TGTGCCATCAGTGAGAGGGCAGGCCGTACTGGGGCCAACGTCCTGACTTTC. Amino acids: CAISERAGRTGANVLTF.

The CDR3 region is CSLVAPQDNSPLHF. The CDR3 DNA reads as TGCAGCCTGGTTGCACCTCAGGATAATTCACCCCTCCACTTT. This chain uses TRBV20-1 with TRBJ1-6; D is undetermined. CDR3 size: 14 residues. CDR1 and CDR2 (germline): DFQATT, SNEGSKA (reference sequence).

J is TRBJ2-3 and V is TRBV4-1; D is possibly TRBD1 (6 bases). The CDR3 runs 15 residues. Per the germline V gene, CDR1 is MGHRA and CDR2 is YSYEKL. V lost 5 bases to trimming and J lost 5 bases, with 17 bases between them. The CDR3 bases are TGCGCCAGCAGCGCGGCACAGGGTCTATTAGATACGCAGTATTTT. Encoded protein: CASSAAQGLLDTQYF.

This clonotype was seen at least ten times. The chain employs TRBV12-3 or TRBV12-4 and TRBJ2-3; D not certain. V lost 3 bases to trimming and J lost 1 base, with 8 bases between them. The CDR3 is 14 residues long. In DNA form, the CDR3 reads TGTGCCAGCAGTTTCCAGGTTCGCACAGATACGCAGTATTTT. This translates into CASSFQVRTDTQYF.

The chain links TRBV12-3 or TRBV12-4 to TRBJ2-1; perhaps TRBD2 as D (5 bases). CDR3 length: 14 amino acids. V dropped 4 bases and J dropped 7 bases, with 14 bases sitting between them. The CDR3 bases are TGTGCCAGCAGTTCTTGGTCTACGGGGAATGAGCAGTTCTTC. Protein: CASSSWSTGNEQFF.

This chain links TRBV19 with TRBJ1-1, with 8 bases lining up with TRBD1. Germline V gene lookup returns CDR1 LNHDA and CDR2 SQIVND (reference sequence). V shed 7 bases and J 4 bases; nucleotides not matched to a gene: 5. CDR3 length equals 13 residues. Here the CDR3 reads CASTVDRGTEAFF. CDR3 DNA sequence: TGTGCCAGTACCGTCGACAGGGGCACTGAAGCTTTCTTT. Full variable domain (rest looked up from reference TRBV19 and TRBJ1-1): DGGITQSPKYLFRKEGQNVTLSCEQNLNHDAMYWYRQDPGQGLRLIYYSQIVNDFQKGDIAEGYSVSREKKESFPLTVTSAQKNPTAFYLCASTVDRGTEAFFGQGTRLTVV.

This clonotype was found a few times. The rearrangement links TRBV20-1 to TRBJ2-4; D call uncertain. CDR1 is DFQATT and CDR2 is SNEGSKA in the germline V gene (reference sequence). V lost 6 bases, J lost 0 bases, and 12 bases lay in between. The CDR3 spans 14 residues. In DNA form, the CDR3 reads TGCAGTGCATGGACGGACGGAGCCAAAAACATTCAGTACTTC. Encoded protein: CSAWTDGAKNIQYF.

The V and J genes are TRBV3-1 and TRBJ2-2, with TRBD1 identical over 10 bases. J lost 7 bases, V lost 4 bases, and 9 bases had no gene match. The CDR3 sequence is 16 residues long. The germline gives CDR1 LGHDT, CDR2 YNNKEL (reference sequence). The CDR3 sequence is CASSRGTGAYFGELFF. The CDR3 bases are TGTGCCAGCAGCCGCGGGACAGGGGCGTATTTCGGGGAGCTGTTTTTT. Based on the CDR3 plus reference TRBV3-1 and TRBJ2-2, the full variable domain is DTAVSQTPKYLVTQMGNDKSIKCEQNLGHDTMYWYKQDSKKFLKIMFSYNNKELIINETVPNRFSPKSPDKAHLNLHINSLELGDSAVYFCASSRGTGAYFGELFFGEGSRLTVL.

This clonotype was seen more than once but under ten times. J is TRBJ2-3 and V is TRBV5-1; 10 bases fit TRBD2. The length of the CDR3 is 16 residues. Trimming at V came to 4 bases and at J to 4 bases, leaving 9 bases not matched to a gene. The germline V gene has CDR1 SGHRS and CDR2 YFSETQ. CDR3 loop: CASSQRPSGSSDTQYF. The CDR3 bases are TGCGCCAGCAGCCAGCGACCTAGCGGGAGTTCAGATACGCAGTATTTT. The full variable domain, in which reference TRBV5-1 and TRBJ2-3 provide the parts outside the CDR3, is KAGVTQTPRYLIKTRGQQVTLSCSPISGHRSVSWYQQTPGQGLQFLFEYFSETQRNKGNFPGRFSGRQFSNSRSEMNVSTLELGDSALYLCASSQRPSGSSDTQYFGPGTRLTVL.

This clonotype was counted between two and nine times. This chain uses TRBV20-1 with TRBJ2-1; D gene unclear. Trimming removed 5 bases from V and 12 bases from J, with 11 bases in between. Germline assignment: CDR1 DFQATT and CDR2 SNEGSKA (reference sequence). CDR3 length equals 10 residues. In DNA, the CDR3 is TGCAGTGCTCGTGCAAAGGGGCAGTTCTTC. Translation gives CSARAKGQFF.